The TCR beta chain described here comes from a study of T cell changes during pregnancy in multiple sclerosis. Trimming took off 2 bases at V and 7 bases at J, with 12 bases between the two ends. Per germline, CDR1 MDHEN and CDR2 SYDVKM. This CDR3 spans 13 amino acids. TCRdb's table, derived via immunoSEQ multiplex PCR, lists solely in-frame clones and lacks some. The table records 25,000 to 30,000 clones, about 91% of them present only once. The specimen was CD8+ T cells from peripheral blood mononuclear cells, collected after pregnancy. This chain uses TRBV28 with TRBJ2-7; D might be TRBD1 (5 bases). The receptor was isolated from a female donor with multiple sclerosis, enrolled in a pregnancy study. The CDR3 DNA is TGTGCCAGCAGTTTAGCAGGGTCTCAGGAGCAGTACTTC. It translates to CASSLAGSQEQYF.